These 16 T cell receptor beta chains were sequenced from one sample in a study of neoadjuvant anti-PD-1 for oral cavity cancer. This sample's time point: after neoadjuvant nivolumab, at surgical resection. Measured with immunoSEQ multiplex PCR; TCRdb has only the in-frame clones, and not every one. The sample contains tens of thousands of clones, 86% of which appear only once. The source material was PBMCs, sampled after nivolumab (anti-PD-1) treatment. All receptors derive from a person aged 35-79 years with oral cavity squamous cell carcinoma.

The chain combines TRBV7-8 with TRBJ2-7; D is perhaps TRBD2 (6 bases). The germline V and J ends were trimmed by 7 bases and 7 bases, with 14 bases remaining between them. The CDR3 sequence is 12 residues long. From germline, CDR1 is SGHVS and CDR2 FQNEAQ. CDR3 residues: CASTLGGSEQYF. The CDR3 DNA sequence: TGTGCCAGCACCCTAGGAGGGAGTGAGCAGTACTTC.

J is TRBJ2-7 and V is TRBV2; 12 bases line up with TRBD1. CDR1 is SNHLY and CDR2 is FYNNEI in the germline V gene. V shed 3 bases and J 7 bases; nucleotides not matched to a gene: 7. This CDR3 has 15 residues. CDR3 loop: CASSDWGTGGGEQYF. CDR3 DNA sequence: TGTGCCAGCAGTGATTGGGGGACAGGGGGCGGTGAGCAGTACTTC.

This clone has just one count. V is TRBV10-3 and J is TRBJ1-2, with a tentative D call TRBD1 (6 bases). V was trimmed by 6 bases and J by 2 bases, leaving 13 bases between them. CDR3 length equals 14 residues. Germline CDR1 reads ENHRY; CDR2 reads SYGVKD. In DNA, the CDR3 is TGTGCCATCAGCCAAGGACAGCACAACTATGGCTACACCTTC. This encodes CAISQGQHNYGYTF.

This rearrangement joins TRBV10-3 to TRBJ2-7; tentative D call: TRBD2 (6 bases). The CDR3 totals 16 residues. The V gene's germline CDR1 is ENHRY and CDR2 SYGVKD. Trimming left V 5 bases short and J 0 bases short, with 17 bases between. As DNA, the CDR3 is TGTGCCATCAGTCCCTCTCGGGCGGGATTCTCCTACGAGCAGTACTTC. Translated: CAISPSRAGFSYEQYF.

In its sample, this clone was seen a few times. The V call is TRBV6-1, the J call TRBJ2-7; no clear D. The CDR3 length is 11 residues. Germline-derived CDR1 and CDR2 are MNHNS and SASEGT. V was cut by 8 bases and J by 3 bases, with 8 bases left in between. DNA for the CDR3: TGTGCCAGCGAGACCTACTACGAGCAGTACTTC. Protein sequence: CASETYYEQYF.

The chain links TRBV28 to TRBJ2-3; 11 bases match TRBD2. J was trimmed by 5 bases and V by 6 bases; bases with no gene match: 7. Germline loops: CDR1 MDHEN, CDR2 SYDVKM. This CDR3 has 15 amino acids. This CDR3 reads CASSLIAGGLDTQYF. In DNA form, the CDR3 reads TGTGCCAGCAGCTTAATAGCGGGAGGGTTAGATACGCAGTATTTT. Variable domain in full (rest from reference TRBV28 and TRBJ2-3): DVKVTQSSRYLVKRTGEKVFLECVQDMDHENMFWYRQDPGLGLRLIYFSYDVKMKEKGDIPEGYSVSREKKERFSLILESASTNQTSMYLCASSLIAGGLDTQYFGPGTRLTVL.

This chain joins TRBV7-9 and TRBJ1-3; TRBD1 agrees at 7 bases. The CDR3 loop spans 15 amino acids. Germline CDR1 reads SEHNR; CDR2 reads FQNEAQ (reference sequence). The V gene end was trimmed by 8 bases and the J gene end by 0 bases; junction bases not matched to a gene: 7. The DNA for the CDR3 is TGTGCCAGCGCTCATACAGGGGACTCTGGAAACACCATATATTTT. This sequence encodes CASAHTGDSGNTIYF.

CDR3 bases: TGTGCCAGCAGCGATATACGAGAAGCTTTCTTT. It codes for CASSDIREAFF. This chain links TRBV11-2 with TRBJ1-1, with D unclear. V was shortened by 5 bases and J by 8 bases, with 9 bases between the two germline ends. Germline loops: CDR1 SGHAT, CDR2 FQNNGV. The CDR3 loop spans 11 amino acids.

The gene calls are TRBV2 and TRBJ2-5; D possibly corresponds to TRBD2 (6 bases). Trimming removed 4 bases from V and 5 bases from J, with 11 bases in between. Germline loops: CDR1 SNHLY, CDR2 FYNNEI. This CDR3 contains 13 residues. The CDR3 loop is CASSAERAETQYF. DNA of the CDR3: TGTGCCAGCAGTGCCGAGCGGGCCGAGACCCAGTACTTC.

This sequence joins TRBV30 and TRBJ2-2; 8 bases line up with TRBD2. CDR3 length: 15 residues. V shed 5 bases, J shed 5 bases, and the junction held 10 bases outside the gene matches. Germline V gives CDR1 GTSNPN, CDR2 SVGIG (reference sequence). CDR3 region: CAWGAGEGWTGELFF. DNA of the CDR3: TGTGCCTGGGGAGCGGGAGAAGGGTGGACCGGGGAGCTGTTTTTT.

This clone appeared once. This sequence joins TRBV9 and TRBJ2-2, with D perhaps TRBD1 (5 bases). Between the trimmed V and J ends, which lost 0 bases and 6 bases, there was a span of 6 bases. The CDR3 contains 13 residues. CDR1 is SGDLS and CDR2 is YYNGEE in the germline V gene. The CDR3 nucleotides read TGTGCCAGCAGCGTAGCAGGGCCCGGGGAGCTGTTTTTT. Protein product: CASSVAGPGELFF.

This chain joins TRBV28 and TRBJ1-2, with D tentatively TRBD1 (5 bases). V lost 5 bases and J lost 2, with 15 bases in between. The CDR3 length is 15 residues. CDR1 and CDR2 (germline): MDHEN, SYDVKM. Written as DNA, the CDR3 is TGTGCCAGCAGTACCAATCAGGGACCCAACTATGGCTACACCTTC. Protein product: CASSTNQGPNYGYTF.

The chain uses TRBV9 and TRBJ2-7; D is possibly TRBD2 (7 bases). Trimming took 0 bases from V and 2 from J, leaving 15 bases between them. Per germline, CDR1 SGDLS and CDR2 YYNGEE. The CDR3 sequence is 16 residues long. The CDR3 is CASSVASGTSTYEQYF. The CDR3 DNA sequence: TGTGCCAGCAGCGTAGCGAGCGGGACATCTACCTACGAGCAGTACTTC.

As for this clone: The sample contains more than one DNA sequence encoding this CDR3. This chain uses TRBV7-3 with TRBJ1-2, with a tentative D call TRBD1 (5 bases). V lost 5 bases, J lost 8 bases, and 15 bases lay in between. Germline CDR1 SGHTA, CDR2 FQGTGA. The CDR3 contains 13 residues. CDR3 loop: CASSLRAGDGYTF. In DNA, the CDR3 is TGTGCCAGCAGCCTCAGGGCGGGGGACGGCTACACCTTC.

V usage is TRBV27 and J usage is TRBJ1-2; perhaps TRBD1 as D (5 bases). This CDR3 is 15 amino acids long. Germline V gives CDR1 MNHEY, CDR2 SMNVEV (reference sequence). Trimming stripped 4 bases from V and 7 bases from J, with 19 bases between. The CDR3 coding sequence is TGTGCCAGCAGTTCATTAGGTACGGGGCATTCTGGCTACACCTTC. This gives the protein CASSSLGTGHSGYTF.

The chain is built from TRBV7-9 and TRBJ1-1; possibly TRBD1 for D (5 bases). The V and J ends lost 3 bases and 5 bases respectively, with 10 bases between them. This CDR3 spans 13 amino acids. CDR1 is SEHNR, CDR2 FQNEAQ, per germline (reference sequence). The CDR3 loop is CASSFQGGTEAFF. CDR3 nucleotides: TGTGCCAGCAGCTTTCAGGGTGGGACTGAAGCTTTCTTT.